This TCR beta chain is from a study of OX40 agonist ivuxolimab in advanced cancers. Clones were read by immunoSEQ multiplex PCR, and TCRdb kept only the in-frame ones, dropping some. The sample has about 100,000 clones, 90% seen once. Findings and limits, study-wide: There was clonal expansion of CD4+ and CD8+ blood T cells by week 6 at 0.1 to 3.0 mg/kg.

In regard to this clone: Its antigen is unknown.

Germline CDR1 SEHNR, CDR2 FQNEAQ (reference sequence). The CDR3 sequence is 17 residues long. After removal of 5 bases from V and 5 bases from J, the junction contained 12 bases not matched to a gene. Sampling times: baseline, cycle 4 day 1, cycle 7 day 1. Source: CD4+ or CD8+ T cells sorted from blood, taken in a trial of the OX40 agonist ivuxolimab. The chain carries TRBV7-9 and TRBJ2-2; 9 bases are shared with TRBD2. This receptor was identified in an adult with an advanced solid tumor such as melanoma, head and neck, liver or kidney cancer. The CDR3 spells CASSPSTTSGLTGELFF. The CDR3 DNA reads TGTGCCAGCAGCCCCTCCACGACTAGCGGTCTGACCGGGGAGCTGTTTTTT.